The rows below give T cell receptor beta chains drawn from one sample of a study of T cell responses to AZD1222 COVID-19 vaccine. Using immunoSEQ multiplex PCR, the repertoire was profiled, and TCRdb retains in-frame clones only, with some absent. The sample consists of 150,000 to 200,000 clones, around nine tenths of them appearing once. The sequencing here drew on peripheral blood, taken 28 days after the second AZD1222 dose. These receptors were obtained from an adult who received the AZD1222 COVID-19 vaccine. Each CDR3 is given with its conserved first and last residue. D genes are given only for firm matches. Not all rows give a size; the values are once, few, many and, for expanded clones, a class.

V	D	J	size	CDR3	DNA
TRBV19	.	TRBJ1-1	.	CASSISAENTEAFF	TGTGCCAGTAGTATATCGGCAGAGAACACTGAAGCTTTCTTT
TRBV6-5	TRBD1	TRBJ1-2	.	CASSSSTGADGYTF	TGTGCCAGCAGTTCATCGACAGGGGCCGATGGCTACACCTTC
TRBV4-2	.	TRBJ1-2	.	CASSQANGDGYTF	TGTGCCAGCAGCCAAGCCAATGGCGACGGCTACACCTTC
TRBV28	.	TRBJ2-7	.	CASTTTGYQYEQYF	TGTGCCAGCACCACAACGGGTTATCAGTACGAGCAGTACTTC
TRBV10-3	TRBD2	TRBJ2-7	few	CAISAPGTSGSYEQYF	TGTGCCATCAGTGCCCCGGGGACTAGCGGATCCTACGAGCAGTACTTC
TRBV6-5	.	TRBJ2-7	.	CASSPDRLPSYEQYF	TGTGCCAGCTCCCCAGACAGGTTACCCTCCTACGAGCAGTACTTC
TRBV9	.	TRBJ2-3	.	CASSVQLDTQYF	TGTGCCAGCAGCGTGCAGTTAGATACGCAGTATTTT
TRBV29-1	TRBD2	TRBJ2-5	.	CSAATSGGYQETQYF	TGCAGCGCCGCTACTAGCGGGGGGTACCAAGAGACCCAGTACTTC
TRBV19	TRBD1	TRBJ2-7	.	CASSPRQGLGYEQYF	TGTGCCAGTAGTCCCCGACAGGGTCTCGGCTACGAGCAGTACTTC
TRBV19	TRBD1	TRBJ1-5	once	CASTTDRGNQPQHF	TGTGCCAGTACCACGGACAGGGGCAATCAGCCCCAGCATTTT
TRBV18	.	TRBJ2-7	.	CASSSPGTPNEQYF	TGTGCCAGCTCCAGTCCGGGGACCCCCAACGAGCAGTACTTC
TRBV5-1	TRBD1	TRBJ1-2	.	CASSLNRDRGHYGYTF	TGCGCCAGCAGCCTTAACAGGGACAGGGGGCACTATGGCTACACCTTC
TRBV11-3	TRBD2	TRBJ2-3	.	CASSSETSGGGSTDTQYF	TGTGCCAGCAGCTCTGAGACTAGCGGGGGGGGAAGCACAGATACGCAGTATTTT
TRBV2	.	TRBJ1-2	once	CASSWDGAYGYTF	TGTGCCAGCAGTTGGGACGGAGCCTATGGCTACACCTTC
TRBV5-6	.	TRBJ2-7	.	CASSLESPKSSYEQYF	TGTGCCAGCAGCTTGGAAAGTCCGAAGAGCTCCTACGAGCAGTACTTC
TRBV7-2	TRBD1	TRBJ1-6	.	CASSPDRASPLHF	TGTGCCAGCAGCCCTGACAGGGCTTCACCCCTCCACTTT
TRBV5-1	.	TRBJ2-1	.	CASSFGTAEEQFF	TGCGCCAGCAGCTTCGGGACCGCCGAGGAGCAGTTCTTC
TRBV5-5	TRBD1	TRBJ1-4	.	CASRTGTGREKLFF	TGTGCCAGCAGAACCGGGACAGGGAGGGAAAAACTGTTTTTT
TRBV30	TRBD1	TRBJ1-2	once	CAWSRDRGTNYGYTF	TGTGCCTGGAGCCGGGACAGGGGTACTAACTATGGCTACACCTTC
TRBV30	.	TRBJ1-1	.	CAWRRKGNLLENTEAFF	TGTGCCTGGAGAAGGAAGGGTAACCTACTCGAGAACACTGAAGCTTTCTTT